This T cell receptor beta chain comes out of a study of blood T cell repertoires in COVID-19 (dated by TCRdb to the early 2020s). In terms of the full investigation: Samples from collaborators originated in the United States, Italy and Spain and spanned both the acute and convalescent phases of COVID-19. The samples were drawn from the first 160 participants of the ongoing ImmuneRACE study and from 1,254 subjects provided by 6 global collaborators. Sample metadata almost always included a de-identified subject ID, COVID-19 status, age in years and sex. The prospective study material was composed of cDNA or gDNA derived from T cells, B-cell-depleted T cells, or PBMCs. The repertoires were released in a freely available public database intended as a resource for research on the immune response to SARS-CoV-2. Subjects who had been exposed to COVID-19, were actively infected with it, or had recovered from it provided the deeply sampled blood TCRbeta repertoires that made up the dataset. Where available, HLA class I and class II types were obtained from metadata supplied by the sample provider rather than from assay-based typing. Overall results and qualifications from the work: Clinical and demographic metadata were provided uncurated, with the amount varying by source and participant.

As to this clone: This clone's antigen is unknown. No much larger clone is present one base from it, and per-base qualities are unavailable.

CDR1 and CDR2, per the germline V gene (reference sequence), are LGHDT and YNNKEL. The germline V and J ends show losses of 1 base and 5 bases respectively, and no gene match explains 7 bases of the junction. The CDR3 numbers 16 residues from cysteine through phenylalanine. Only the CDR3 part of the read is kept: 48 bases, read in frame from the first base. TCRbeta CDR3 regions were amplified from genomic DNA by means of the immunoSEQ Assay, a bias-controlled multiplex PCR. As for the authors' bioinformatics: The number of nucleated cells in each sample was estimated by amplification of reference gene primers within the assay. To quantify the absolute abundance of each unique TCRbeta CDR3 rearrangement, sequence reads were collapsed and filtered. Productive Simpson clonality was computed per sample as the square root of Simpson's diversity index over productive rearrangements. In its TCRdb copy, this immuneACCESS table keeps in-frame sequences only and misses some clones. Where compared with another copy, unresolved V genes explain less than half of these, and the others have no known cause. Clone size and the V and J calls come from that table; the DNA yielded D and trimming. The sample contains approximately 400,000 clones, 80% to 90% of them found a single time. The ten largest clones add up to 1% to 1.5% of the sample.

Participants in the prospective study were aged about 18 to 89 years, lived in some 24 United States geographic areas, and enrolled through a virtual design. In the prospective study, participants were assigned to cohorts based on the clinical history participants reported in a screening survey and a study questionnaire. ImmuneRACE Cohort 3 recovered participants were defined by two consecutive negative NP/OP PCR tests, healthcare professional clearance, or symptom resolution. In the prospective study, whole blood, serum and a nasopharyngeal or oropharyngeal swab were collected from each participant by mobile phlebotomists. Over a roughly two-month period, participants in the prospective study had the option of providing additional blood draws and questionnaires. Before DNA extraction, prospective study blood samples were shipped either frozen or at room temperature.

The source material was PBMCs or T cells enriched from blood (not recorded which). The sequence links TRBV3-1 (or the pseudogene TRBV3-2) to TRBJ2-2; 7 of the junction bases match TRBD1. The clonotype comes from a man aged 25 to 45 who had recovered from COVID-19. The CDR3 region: CASSQGPDRVTGELFF. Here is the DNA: TGTGCCAGCAGCCAAGGTCCCGACAGGGTTACCGGGGAGCTGTTTTTT.